The 17 T cell receptor beta chains reported below all come from one sample, sequenced in a study of cytomegalovirus exposure and HLA in healthy donors. Generated by immunoSEQ multiplex PCR, the TCRdb table keeps only in-frame clones and is missing some. The sample carries 110,000 to 150,000 clones, approximately 94% recorded once. Sequences were obtained from PBMCs. These receptors were collected from a man between 18 and 29 years old in good health and CMV-seropositive.

V usage is TRBV5-1 and J usage is TRBJ1-1; weak D call: TRBD1 (5 bases). Between the trimmed V and J ends, which lost 3 bases and 1 base, there was a span of 16 bases. Germline V CDR1 and CDR2: SGHRS, YFSETQ. There are 16 residues in the CDR3. CDR3 residues: CASSSPQGTGNTEAFF. Here the CDR3 DNA reads TGCGCCAGCAGCTCCCCCCAAGGTACAGGGAACACTGAAGCTTTCTTT.

The rearrangement joins TRBV18 to TRBJ1-3, with TRBD1 as a possible D gene (5 bases). Per germline, CDR1 KGHSH and CDR2 LQKENI. V lost 3 bases and J lost 4, with 10 bases in between. The CDR3 extends over 14 amino acids. The CDR3 sequence is CASSPGGSGNTIYF. Written as DNA, the CDR3 is TGTGCCAGCTCACCGGGGGGAAGCGGAAACACCATATATTTT.

The genes are TRBV12-5 and TRBJ2-3; D ambiguous. The CDR3 is 16 residues long. Trimming cost V 6 bases and J 1 base, with 17 bases left between them. CDR1 and CDR2 from the germline V gene are LGHNT and FRNRAP. The CDR3 loop reads CASGNPSAGGTDTQYF. As DNA, the CDR3 is TGTGCTAGTGGGAACCCATCTGCAGGTGGCACAGATACGCAGTATTTT.

This sequence joins TRBV27 and TRBJ2-7; tentatively, D is TRBD1 (6 bases). Germline CDR1 reads MNHEY; CDR2 reads SMNVEV (reference sequence). Deletions cut 5 bases from V and 0 bases from J, with 14 bases between. This CDR3 comprises 15 residues. The CDR3 DNA is TGTGCCAGCAGTATCTCGGGACACCTCTCCTACGAGCAGTACTTC. Translation: CASSISGHLSYEQYF.

This chain uses TRBV2 with TRBJ2-7; 7 bases map to TRBD1. Germline V gives CDR1 SNHLY, CDR2 FYNNEI. CDR3 length: 14 amino acids. J was trimmed by 4 bases and V by 8 bases; bases with no gene match: 11. The CDR3 region is CASGTLGRGYEQYF. The CDR3 DNA sequence: TGTGCCAGCGGGACCTTGGGCAGGGGGTACGAGCAGTACTTC.

The chain joins TRBV6-6 to TRBJ1-1; tentatively, D is TRBD1 (5 bases). Germline V gene sequence: CDR1 MNHNY, CDR2 SVGAGI (reference sequence). The length of the CDR3 is 12 residues. V was pared by 2 bases and J by 11 bases, with 12 bases between. The CDR3 nucleotides are TGTGCCAGCAGTTACGGCACAGGAGAGGCTTTCTTT. Amino acids: CASSYGTGEAFF.

J is TRBJ2-1 and V is TRBV7-8; D remains ambiguous. Germline V gene lookup returns CDR1 SGHVS and CDR2 FQNEAQ. The CDR3 length is 15 residues. With 3 bases removed from V and 0 bases from J, the gap between germline ends came to 9 bases. CDR3 sequence reads: CASSFSSSSYNEQFF. CDR3 nucleotides: TGTGCCAGCAGCTTTAGCAGCAGCTCCTACAATGAGCAGTTCTTC.

This sequence joins TRBV5-6 and TRBJ2-3; 9 bases align to TRBD1. Losses at the gene ends were 4 bases for V and 0 bases for J; bases not matched to a gene: 6. There are 16 residues in the CDR3. CDR1 is SGHDT, CDR2 YYEEEE, per germline. Here the CDR3 DNA reads TGTGCCAGCAGCGTGCTCGGACAGGGGAGCACAGATACGCAGTATTTT. As protein: CASSVLGQGSTDTQYF.

This chain uses TRBV5-1 with TRBJ2-7; 8 bases agree with TRBD1. The J segment lost 5 bases and the V segment lost 0 bases, leaving 7 bases of the junction unmatched. Germline-derived CDR1 and CDR2 are SGHRS and YFSETQ. This CDR3 region has 15 residues. The CDR3 here is CASSLGQGPEDEQYF. The CDR3, as DNA: TGCGCCAGCAGCTTGGGACAGGGGCCCGAGGACGAGCAGTACTTC.

This chain joins TRBV7-2 and TRBJ2-3, with D tentatively TRBD2 (6 bases). V shed 2 bases and J shed 5 bases, with 11 bases lying between them. In germline, CDR1 is SGHTA, CDR2 FQGNSA. The length of the CDR3 is 14 residues. The CDR3 DNA follows: TGTGCCAGCAGCTTATCTCCAGCGGGAGATACGCAGTATTTT. It encodes CASSLSPAGDTQYF.

The genes are TRBV7-9 and TRBJ2-2; weak D call: TRBD1 (7 bases). Per the germline V gene, CDR1 is SEHNR and CDR2 is FQNEAQ (reference sequence). This CDR3 is built from 16 residues. The ends were cut back, 5 bases at V and 3 bases at J, with 16 bases in the middle. Written as DNA, the CDR3 is TGTGCCAGCAGCACATATCAGGGGGAGGACACCGGGGAGCTGTTTTTT. This gives the protein CASSTYQGEDTGELFF.

This sequence joins TRBV5-5 and TRBJ1-2; 10 nucleotides match TRBD1. The CDR3 is 16 residues long. Germline-derived CDR1 and CDR2 are SGHKS and YYEKEE (reference sequence). V dropped 6 bases and J dropped 7; count of bases not matched to a gene: 15. DNA of the CDR3: TGTGCCAGCACCCTACATCCTGGACAGGGGGGCTTTGGCTACACCTTC. Translating it yields CASTLHPGQGGFGYTF.

The CDR3: CASRRTGYTF. CDR3 coding DNA: TGTGCCAGCAGAAGGACAGGCTACACCTTC. The rearrangement uses TRBV27 and TRBJ1-2; tentative D call: TRBD1 (5 bases). The CDR3 length is 10 residues. V lost 6 bases and J lost 8, with 7 bases in between. Germline values: CDR1 MNHEY, CDR2 SMNVEV (reference sequence).

Worth noting for this clone: One junction end does not reproduce the germline sequence, and a read error may be involved. The chain carries TRBV7-7 and TRBJ2-5; 10 nucleotides agree with TRBD1. Germline V gene sequence: CDR1 SSHAT, CDR2 FNYEAQ (reference sequence). The CDR3 loop spans 15 amino acids. As DNA, the CDR3 is TGTGCTAGCAGCTTATGGACAGGGGGGCAGGAGACCCAGTACTTC. It specifies CASSLWTGGQETQYF.

This clone has only a few counts. The chain carries TRBV28 and TRBJ1-1; 7 bases map to TRBD1. CDR1 and CDR2 from the germline V gene are MDHEN and SYDVKM. CDR3 length: 11 residues. V gave up 6 bases and J gave up 11 bases; unmatched junction bases: 6. The CDR3 loop is CASSVTGVAFF. The CDR3 nucleotides read TGTGCCAGCAGCGTCACAGGGGTGGCTTTCTTT.

A note on this clone: The germline gene is not matched at one end of the junction; a read error may be the cause. The V gene is TRBV27, the J gene TRBJ2-7, with D possibly matching TRBD2 (5 bases). Germline CDR1 and CDR2: MNHEY and SMNVEV (reference sequence). CDR3 length: 14 amino acids. The CDR3 region is CAGSTLGGSHEQYF. CDR3 sequence (DNA): TGTGCCGGCAGTACCCTTGGAGGTTCCCACGAGCAGTACTTC.

The V gene is TRBV13, the J gene TRBJ1-3, with D hard to call. Looked up from germline, CDR1 is PRHDT and CDR2 is FYEKMQ (reference sequence). This CDR3 has 13 amino acids. V was cut by 3 bases and J by 7 bases, with 10 bases left in between. CDR3 region: CASSFAVGNTIYF. The CDR3 DNA follows: TGTGCCAGCAGCTTCGCAGTTGGTAACACCATATATTTT.